The clone carrying this T cell receptor (beta chain) occurred a few times. Under the authors' procedure: From reference gene primer amplification, estimates of nucleated cell counts were derived. Here immunoSEQ multiplex PCR was the method, and the copy in TCRdb shows in-frame clones only, minus some. Clonal size and the V and J genes are those of that table, whereas D and trimming came from the DNA. The sample contains fewer than 350,000 clones, 85% of which appear only once. With 2 bases removed from V and 8 bases from J, the gap between germline ends came to 11 bases. CDR3 size: 14 residues. From germline, CDR1 is SGHDT and CDR2 YYEEEE. This entry is derived from a study of blood T cell repertoires in COVID-19. Turning to the study itself: The analysed material was cDNA or gDNA that came from T cells, B-cell-depleted T cells, or PBMCs.

Study members were between about 18 and 100 years old and lived in some 26 US regions. Donors were grouped by their self-reported clinical history. The chain uses TRBV5-6 and TRBJ1-6, with TRBD1 as a possible D gene (6 bases). The specimen was PBMCs or T cells enriched from blood (not recorded which). The sequence was collected from a woman in her forties or fifties who had recovered from COVID-19. CDR3 protein: CASSLQGSYSPLHF. In DNA form, the CDR3 reads TGTGCCAGCAGCTTACAGGGATCATATTCACCCCTCCACTTT.